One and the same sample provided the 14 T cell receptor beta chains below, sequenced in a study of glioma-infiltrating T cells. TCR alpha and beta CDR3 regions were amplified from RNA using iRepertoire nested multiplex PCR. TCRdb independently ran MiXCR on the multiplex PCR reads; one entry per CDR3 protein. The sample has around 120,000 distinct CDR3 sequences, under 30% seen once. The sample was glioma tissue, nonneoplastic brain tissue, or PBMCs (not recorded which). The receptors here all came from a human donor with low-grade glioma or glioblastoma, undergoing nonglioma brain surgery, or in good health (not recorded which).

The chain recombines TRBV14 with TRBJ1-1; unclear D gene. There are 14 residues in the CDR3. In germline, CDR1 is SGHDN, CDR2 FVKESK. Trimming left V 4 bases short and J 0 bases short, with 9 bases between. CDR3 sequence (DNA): TGTGCCAGCAGCCGAGGACGGATGAACACTGAAGCTTTCTTT. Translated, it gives CASSRGRMNTEAFF.

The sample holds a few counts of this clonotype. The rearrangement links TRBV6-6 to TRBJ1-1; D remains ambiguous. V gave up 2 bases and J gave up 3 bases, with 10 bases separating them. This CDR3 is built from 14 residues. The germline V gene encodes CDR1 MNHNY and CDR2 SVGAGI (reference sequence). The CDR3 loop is CASSYRVSDTEAFF. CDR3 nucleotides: TGTGCCAGCAGTTACAGGGTTTCGGACACTGAAGCTTTCTTT.

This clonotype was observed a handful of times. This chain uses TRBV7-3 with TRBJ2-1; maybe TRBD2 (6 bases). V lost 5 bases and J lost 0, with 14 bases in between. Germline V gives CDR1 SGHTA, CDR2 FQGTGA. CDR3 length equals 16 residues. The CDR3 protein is CASSPRGSSSYNEQFF. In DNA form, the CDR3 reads TGTGCCAGCAGCCCGCGGGGTTCTAGCTCCTACAATGAGCAGTTCTTC.

This CDR3 reads CASSLGQKETQYF. The CDR3 bases are TGTGCCAGCAGCTTAGGACAGAAGGAGACCCAGTACTTC. The genes are TRBV7-2 and TRBJ2-5, with TRBD1 as a possible D gene (5 bases). CDR3 size: 13 residues. Between the trimmed V and J ends, which lost 1 base and 5 bases, there was a span of 8 bases. Germline CDR1 is SGHTA and CDR2 is FQGNSA.

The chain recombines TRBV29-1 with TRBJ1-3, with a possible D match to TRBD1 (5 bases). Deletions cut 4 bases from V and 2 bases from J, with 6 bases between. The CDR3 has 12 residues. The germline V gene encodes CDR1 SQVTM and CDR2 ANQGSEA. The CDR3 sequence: CSVVGAGNTIYF. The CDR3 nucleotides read TGCAGCGTTGTGGGGGCTGGAAACACCATATATTTT.

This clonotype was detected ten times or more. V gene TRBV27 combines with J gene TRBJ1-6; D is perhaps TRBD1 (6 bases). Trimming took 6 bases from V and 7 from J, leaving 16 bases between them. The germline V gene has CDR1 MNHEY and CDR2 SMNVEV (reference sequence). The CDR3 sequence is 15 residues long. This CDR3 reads CASSRQAMGNSPLHF. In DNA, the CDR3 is TGTGCCAGCAGCCGACAGGCGATGGGAAATTCACCCCTCCACTTT.

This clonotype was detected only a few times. This CDR3 is CASSSRSYNEQFF. In DNA form, the CDR3 reads TGTGCCAGCAGCTCTCGCTCCTACAATGAGCAGTTCTTC. V gene TRBV7-2 combines with J gene TRBJ2-1; D is ambiguous. Germline CDR1 and CDR2: SGHTA and FQGNSA. V was trimmed by 4 bases and J by 0 bases, leaving 4 bases between them. This CDR3 is 13 amino acids long.

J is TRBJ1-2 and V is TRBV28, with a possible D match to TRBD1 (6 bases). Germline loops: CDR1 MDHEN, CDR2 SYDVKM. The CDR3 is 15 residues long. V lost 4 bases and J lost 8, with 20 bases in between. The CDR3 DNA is TGTGCCAGCAGTTCTCTAGGAGGGGGGAAAATGGGCTACACCTTC. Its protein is CASSSLGGGKMGYTF.

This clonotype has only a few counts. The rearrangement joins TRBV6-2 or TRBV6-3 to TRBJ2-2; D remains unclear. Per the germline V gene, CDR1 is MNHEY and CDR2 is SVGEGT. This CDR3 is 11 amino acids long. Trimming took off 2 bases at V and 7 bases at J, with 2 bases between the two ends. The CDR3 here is CASSYDGELFF. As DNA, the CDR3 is TGTGCCAGCAGTTACGACGGGGAGCTGTTTTTT.

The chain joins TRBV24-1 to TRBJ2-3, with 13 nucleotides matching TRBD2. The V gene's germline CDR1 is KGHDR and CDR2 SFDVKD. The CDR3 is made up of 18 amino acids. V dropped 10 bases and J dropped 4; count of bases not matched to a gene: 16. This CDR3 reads CATIQLAGGLLRADTQYF. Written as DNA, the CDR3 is TGTGCCACTATCCAACTAGCGGGGGGGCTTCTGCGCGCAGATACGCAGTATTTT.

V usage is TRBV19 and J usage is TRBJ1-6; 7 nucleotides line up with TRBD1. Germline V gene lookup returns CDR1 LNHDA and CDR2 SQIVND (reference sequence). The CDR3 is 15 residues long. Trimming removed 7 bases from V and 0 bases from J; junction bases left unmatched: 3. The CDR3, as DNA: TGTGCCAGTAAACAGGGGAGCTCCTATAATTCACCCCTCCACTTT. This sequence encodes CASKQGSSYNSPLHF.

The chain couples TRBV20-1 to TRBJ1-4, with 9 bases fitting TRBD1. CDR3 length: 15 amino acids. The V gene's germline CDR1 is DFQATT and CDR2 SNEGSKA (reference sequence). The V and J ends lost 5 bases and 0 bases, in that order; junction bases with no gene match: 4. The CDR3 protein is CSAGQGRSTNEKLFF. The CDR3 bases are TGCAGTGCTGGACAGGGGAGGTCAACTAATGAAAAACTGTTTTTT.

As DNA, the CDR3 is TGTGCCAGCAGTCAGGGACCCGGCTATACTAATGAAAAACTGTTTTTT. This translates into CASSQGPGYTNEKLFF. J is TRBJ1-4 and V is TRBV6-1; maybe TRBD1 (5 bases). Trimming stripped 5 bases from V and 2 bases from J, with 15 bases between. The CDR3 runs 16 residues. The germline V gene has CDR1 MNHNS and CDR2 SASEGT.

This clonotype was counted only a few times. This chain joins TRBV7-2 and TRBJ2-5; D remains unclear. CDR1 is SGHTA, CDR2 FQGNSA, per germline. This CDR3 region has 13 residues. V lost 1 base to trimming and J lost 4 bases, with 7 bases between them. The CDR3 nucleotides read TGTGCCAGCAGCTTAGAAGCCTTAGAGACCCAGTACTTC. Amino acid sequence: CASSLEALETQYF.